This TCR beta chain was identified in a study of CXCR3-negative and CXCR3-positive naive CD8 T cells. A remark on this clonotype: Its target is not known.

Carrying UMI labels, the TRB cDNA libraries were prepared through 5' RACE. TCRdb re-analyzed the 5' RACE reads; it lists each CDR3 protein once, without DNA. This sample's table has some 85,000 distinct CDR3 sequences. CDR1 is SGDLS and CDR2 is YYNGEE in the germline V gene. This CDR3 has 12 amino acids. Findings and caveats of the study: Researchers report that CXCR3-positive naive cells carry more hydrophobic TRB CDR3s than CXCR3-negative naive cells.

Sequencing was carried out using naive CXCR3+ CD8+ T cells from blood. Subset of the sample: CD45RO-CCR7+CD27+CD95- naive CD8+ T cells expressing CXCR3 (TNR3+). This rearrangement joins TRBV9 to TRBJ2-5. The sequence came from a human donor in good health. Some clones in this sample may be carry-over from other donors' samples. CDR3 region: CASSALQETQYF.